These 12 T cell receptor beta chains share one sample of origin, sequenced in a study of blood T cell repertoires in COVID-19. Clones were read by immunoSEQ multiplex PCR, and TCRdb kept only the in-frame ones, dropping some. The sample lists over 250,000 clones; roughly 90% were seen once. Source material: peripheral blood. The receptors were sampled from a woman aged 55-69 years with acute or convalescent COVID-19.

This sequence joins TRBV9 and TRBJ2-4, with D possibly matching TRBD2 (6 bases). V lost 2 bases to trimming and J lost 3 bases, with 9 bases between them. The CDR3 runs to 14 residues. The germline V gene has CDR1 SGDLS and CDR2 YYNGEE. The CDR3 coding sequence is TGTGCCAGCAGCGTCGGAGGGGACAAAAACATTCAGTACTTC. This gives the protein CASSVGGDKNIQYF. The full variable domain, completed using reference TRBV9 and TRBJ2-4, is DSGVTQTPKHLITATGQRVTLRCSPRSGDLSVYWYQQSLDQGLQFLIQYYNGEERAKGNILERFSAQQFPDLHSELNLSSLELGDSALYFCASSVGGDKNIQYFGAGTRLSVL.

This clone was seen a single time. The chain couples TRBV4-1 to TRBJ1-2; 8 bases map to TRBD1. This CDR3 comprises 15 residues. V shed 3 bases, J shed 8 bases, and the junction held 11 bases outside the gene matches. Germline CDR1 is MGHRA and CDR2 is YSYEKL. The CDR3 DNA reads TGCGCCAGCAGCCATTCTCGGCAGGGGGCTCGAGGCTACACCTTC. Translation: CASSHSRQGARGYTF.

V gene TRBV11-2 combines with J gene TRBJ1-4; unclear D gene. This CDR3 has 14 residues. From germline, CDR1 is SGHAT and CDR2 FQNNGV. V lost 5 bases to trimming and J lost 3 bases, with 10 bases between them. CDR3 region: CASSLVFANEKLFF. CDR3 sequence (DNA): TGTGCCAGCAGCCTAGTCTTTGCTAATGAAAAACTGTTTTTT.

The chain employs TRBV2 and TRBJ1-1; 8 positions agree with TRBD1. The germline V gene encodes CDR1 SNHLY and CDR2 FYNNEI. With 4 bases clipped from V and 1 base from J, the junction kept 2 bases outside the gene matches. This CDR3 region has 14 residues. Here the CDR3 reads CASSGRGRNTEAFF. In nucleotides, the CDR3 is TGTGCCAGCAGTGGCAGGGGGCGGAACACTGAAGCTTTCTTT.

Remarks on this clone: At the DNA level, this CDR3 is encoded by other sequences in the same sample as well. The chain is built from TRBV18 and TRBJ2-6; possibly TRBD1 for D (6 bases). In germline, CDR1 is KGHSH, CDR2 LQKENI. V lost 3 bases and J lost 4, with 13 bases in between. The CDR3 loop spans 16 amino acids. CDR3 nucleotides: TGTGCCAGCTCACCTACGCAGGGGTCCGGGGCCAACGTCCTGACTTTC. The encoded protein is CASSPTQGSGANVLTF.

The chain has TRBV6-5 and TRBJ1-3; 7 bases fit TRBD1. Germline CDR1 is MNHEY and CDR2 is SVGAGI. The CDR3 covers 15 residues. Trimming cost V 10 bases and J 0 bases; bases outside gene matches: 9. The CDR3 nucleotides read TGTGCCACCAGGGACAGTAGATACTCTGGAAACACCATATATTTT. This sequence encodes CATRDSRYSGNTIYF.

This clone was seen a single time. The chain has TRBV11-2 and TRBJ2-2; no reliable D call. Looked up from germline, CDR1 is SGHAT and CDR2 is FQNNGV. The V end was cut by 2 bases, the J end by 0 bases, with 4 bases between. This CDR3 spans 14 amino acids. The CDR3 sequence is CASSLRANTGELFF. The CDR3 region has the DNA TGTGCCAGCAGCTTACGAGCGAACACCGGGGAGCTGTTTTTT.

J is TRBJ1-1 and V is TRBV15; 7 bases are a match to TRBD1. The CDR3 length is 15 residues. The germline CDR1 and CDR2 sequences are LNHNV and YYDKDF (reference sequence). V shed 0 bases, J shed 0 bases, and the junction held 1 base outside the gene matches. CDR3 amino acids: CATSREDRLNTEAFF. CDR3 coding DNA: TGTGCCACCAGCAGAGAGGACAGGCTGAACACTGAAGCTTTCTTT.

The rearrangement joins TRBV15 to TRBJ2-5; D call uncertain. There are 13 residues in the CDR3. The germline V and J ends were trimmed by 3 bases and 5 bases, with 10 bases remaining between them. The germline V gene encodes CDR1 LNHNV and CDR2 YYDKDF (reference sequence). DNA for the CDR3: TGTGCCACCAGCAGGTTACCCGAGGAGACCCAGTACTTC. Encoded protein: CATSRLPEETQYF.

CDR3 loop: CASSREITSPLHF. The CDR3 DNA follows: TGCGCCAGCAGCAGGGAGATTACTTCACCCCTCCACTTT. The J gene is TRBJ1-6, the V gene TRBV5-1; D is undetermined. The V gene lost 4 bases and the J gene lost 9 bases, with 11 bases spanning the gap. The germline gives CDR1 SGHRS, CDR2 YFSETQ. The CDR3 loop spans 13 amino acids.

As DNA, the CDR3 is TGTGCCAGCAAACAGATTGGCTACACCTTC. Protein product: CASKQIGYTF. This rearrangement joins TRBV28 to TRBJ1-2; D is ambiguous. The V gene's germline CDR1 is MDHEN and CDR2 SYDVKM. The CDR3 contains 10 residues. The V end was cut by 7 bases, the J end by 7 bases, with 7 bases between.

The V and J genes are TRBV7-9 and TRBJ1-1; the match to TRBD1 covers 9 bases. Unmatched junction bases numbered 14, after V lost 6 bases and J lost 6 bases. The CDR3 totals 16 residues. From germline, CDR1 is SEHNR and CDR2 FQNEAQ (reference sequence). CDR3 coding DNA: TGTGCCAGCAGGGGCCCCTGGGGACAGGGAAAGGCTGAAGCTTTCTTT. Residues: CASRGPWGQGKAEAFF.